This TCR beta chain came from a study of patients and donors after allogeneic stem cell transplantation. TCRdb redid the calling of the RT-PCR reads with MiXCR, one entry per CDR3 protein. The sample has about 87,000 distinct CDR3 sequences, 4.5% to 5% seen once. The V and J ends lost 4 bases and 5 bases respectively, with 12 bases between them. Germline V gene lookup returns CDR1 SGHRS and CDR2 YFSETQ. CDR3 length equals 14 residues. The table lists this clonotype with many counts. The clonotype originates from a human donor who was either an allogeneic HSCT recipient or a stem cell or donor lymphocyte infusion donor (not recorded which). It is not recorded whose cells these are; they may come from a transplant donor. This chain connects TRBV5-1 to TRBJ2-2, with D maybe TRBD1 (5 bases). Sequencing used blood, either unsorted or a sorted T cell fraction (not recorded which). The CDR3 DNA reads as TGCGCCAGCAGCCCCCAGGGTTCAACCGGGGAGCTGTTTTTT. Translating gives CASSPQGSTGELFF.